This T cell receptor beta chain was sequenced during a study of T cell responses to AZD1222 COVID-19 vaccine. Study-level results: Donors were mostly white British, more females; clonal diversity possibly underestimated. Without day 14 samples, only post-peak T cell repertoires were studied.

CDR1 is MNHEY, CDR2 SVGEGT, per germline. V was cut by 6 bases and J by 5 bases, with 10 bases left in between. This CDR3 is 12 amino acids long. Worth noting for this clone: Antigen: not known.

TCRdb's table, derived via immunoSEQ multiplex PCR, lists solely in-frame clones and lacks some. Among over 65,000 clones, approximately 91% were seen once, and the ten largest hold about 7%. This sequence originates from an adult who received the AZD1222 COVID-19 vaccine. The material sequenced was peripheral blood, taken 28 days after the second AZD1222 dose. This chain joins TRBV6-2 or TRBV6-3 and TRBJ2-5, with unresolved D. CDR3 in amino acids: CASSNPLETQYF. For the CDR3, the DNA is TGTGCCAGCAGCAATCCCCTGGAGACCCAGTACTTC.